This T cell receptor beta chain appears in the sequencing data of a study of T cells in Graves' hyperthyroidism and ophthalmopathy. Regions amplified from RNA transcripts were the TCR beta CDR3 regions. TCR CDR3 regions were first amplified by RT-PCR with HTBI primers. TCRdb re-derived calls from the multiplex PCR reads in MiXCR, one entry per CDR3 protein. Among 700,000 or so distinct CDR3 sequences listed, more than 14% were seen once. This clonotype was detected ten times or more. The target antigen is unknown. Study findings and constraints: Clonotypes that were expanded in thyroid above 0.001 mostly appeared in blood too.

Trimming cost V 0 bases and J 4 bases; bases outside gene matches: 8. There are 16 residues in the CDR3. CDR1 SEHNR and CDR2 FQNEAQ come from the germline V gene (reference sequence). Source material for PBMCs was 9 to 10 ml fresh peripheral blood. Specimen: blood. The chain uses TRBV7-9 and TRBJ1-2; 7 bases line up with TRBD1. The source of this sequence is a woman in her 50s with Graves' ophthalmopathy. As DNA, the CDR3 is TGTGCCAGCAGCTTAGCCAATTGGGACAGAATCTATGGCTACACCTTC. Protein sequence: CASSLANWDRIYGYTF.